Presented here are 21 T cell receptor beta chains from one specimen sequenced in a study of CD8 T cells in ankylosing spondylitis. TCRdb called the 5' RACE reads again in MiXCR, with one record for every CDR3 protein. This table holds 100,000 to 150,000 distinct CDR3 sequences, roughly 6.6% found once. The specimen sequenced was blood, either unsorted or a sorted T cell fraction (not recorded which). These receptors came from a male donor with ankylosing spondylitis or in good health (not recorded which).

In this sample, this clonotype turned up many times. The chain uses TRBV4-3 and TRBJ1-2; possibly TRBD1 for D (6 bases). In germline, CDR1 is LGHNA, CDR2 YSLEER. This CDR3 is built from 16 residues. Trimming left V 0 bases short and J 4 bases short, with 15 bases between. The DNA for the CDR3 is TGCGCCAGCAGCCAAGAGTGGCAGGGGACCACCTATGGCTACACCTTC. Translation: CASSQEWQGTTYGYTF.

This clonotype was observed at least ten times. The chain recombines TRBV5-1 with TRBJ2-3; 10 nucleotides match TRBD1. The CDR3 runs to 16 residues. CDR1 and CDR2 (germline): SGHRS, YFSETQ. Germline trimming cut 4 bases from V and 4 bases from J; bases unmatched to any gene: 9. CDR3 loop: CASSGPGQGSADTQYF. The DNA for the CDR3 is TGCGCCAGCAGCGGGCCGGGACAGGGGAGTGCAGATACGCAGTATTTT.

There are many counts of this clonotype. The rearrangement uses TRBV20-1 and TRBJ2-7; D assignment may be TRBD1 or TRBD2 (5 bases each). CDR3 length: 11 amino acids. Germline CDR1 DFQATT, CDR2 SNEGSKA (reference sequence). V lost 5 bases, J lost 6 bases, and 11 bases lay in between. The CDR3 here is CSAPRGTEQYF. For the CDR3, the DNA is TGCAGTGCTCCGAGGGGTACCGAGCAGTACTTC.

This clonotype came up many times. The chain recombines TRBV20-1 with TRBJ1-4; D is unclear. Deletions cut 1 base from V and 0 bases from J, with 6 bases between. The length of the CDR3 is 14 residues. The V gene's germline CDR1 is DFQATT and CDR2 SNEGSKA (reference sequence). CDR3 in DNA: TGCAGTGCTAGAGTCAGTGCAACTAATGAAAAACTGTTTTTT. This gives the protein CSARVSATNEKLFF.

The chain employs TRBV10-2 and TRBJ2-7; D is possibly TRBD1 or TRBD2 (6 bases each). The germline V and J ends were trimmed by 3 bases and 4 bases, with 10 bases remaining between them. The germline gives CDR1 WSHSY, CDR2 SAAADI. The CDR3 covers 13 residues. The CDR3 sequence: CASSERGVYEQYF. The CDR3 DNA reads TGCGCCAGCAGTGAAAGGGGGGTATACGAGCAGTACTTC.

This clonotype was seen many times. The V and J genes are TRBV10-2 and TRBJ2-7; perhaps TRBD2 as D (5 bases). The CDR3 contains 15 residues. Trimming took off 10 bases at V and 3 bases at J, with 22 bases between the two ends. Germline lookup yields CDR1 WSHSY and CDR2 SAAADI. The CDR3 DNA follows: TGCGCCACCAGCCTGGGTTCTGATCGGGACTACGAGCAGTACTTC. This sequence encodes CATSLGSDRDYEQYF.

This clonotype was observed at least ten times. The CDR3 here is CASSSIPYEQYF. The CDR3 nucleotides read TGTGCCAGCAGCTCGATCCCCTACGAGCAGTACTTC. The rearrangement links TRBV7-2 to TRBJ2-7; D call uncertain. The germline V and J ends were trimmed by 4 bases and 2 bases, with 6 bases remaining between them. The CDR3 has 12 residues. Per the germline V gene, CDR1 is SGHTA and CDR2 is FQGNSA.

This clonotype was observed many times. The rearrangement uses TRBV5-1 and TRBJ1-1; no firm D call. Trimming cost V 0 bases and J 4 bases, with 1 base left between them. The CDR3 consists of 11 residues. The V gene's germline CDR1 is SGHRS and CDR2 YFSETQ. The CDR3 reads CASSLATEAFF. CDR3 bases: TGCGCCAGCAGCTTGGCCACTGAAGCTTTCTTT.

In this sample, this clonotype turned up many times. The chain recombines TRBV18 with TRBJ2-7; D perhaps matches TRBD1 (7 bases). Trimming pared 6 bases from V and 2 bases from J, leaving 17 bases between. The CDR3 has 15 amino acids. Looked up from germline, CDR1 is KGHSH and CDR2 is LQKENI. CDR3: CASSPGGSGTYEQYF. For the CDR3, the DNA is TGTGCCAGCTCTCCAGGGGGGTCTGGTACCTACGAGCAGTACTTC.

This clonotype appeared many times. This chain uses TRBV3-1 with TRBJ2-1; 8 nucleotides line up with TRBD2. V dropped 4 bases and J dropped 8; count of bases not matched to a gene: 7. From germline, CDR1 is LGHDT and CDR2 YNNKEL (reference sequence). The CDR3 has 14 amino acids. The CDR3 loop reads CASSLAGLVDEQFF. In DNA, the CDR3 is TGTGCCAGCAGCCTTGCGGGACTAGTCGATGAGCAGTTCTTC.

This clonotype has ten or more counts. The rearrangement links TRBV24-1 to TRBJ2-2; 8 nucleotides agree with TRBD1. The CDR3 consists of 17 residues. V dropped 4 bases and J dropped 0; count of bases not matched to a gene: 6. CDR1 and CDR2 from the germline V gene are KGHDR and SFDVKD. This chain's CDR3 is CATSDPRTGPNTGELFF. CDR3 nucleotides: TGTGCCACCAGTGACCCTCGGACAGGGCCGAACACCGGGGAGCTGTTTTTT.

This clonotype has ten or more counts. Here the CDR3 DNA reads TGTGCCAGCAGTTTCGGCAGGGATTATGAAAAACTGTTTTTT. It codes for CASSFGRDYEKLFF. V is TRBV12-3 or TRBV12-4 and J is TRBJ1-4; weak D call: TRBD1 (5 bases). Between the trimmed V and J ends, which lost 3 bases and 6 bases, there was a span of 11 bases. The CDR3 loop spans 14 amino acids.

The chain carries TRBV19 and TRBJ1-1, with 7 positions matching TRBD1. V gave up 6 bases and J gave up 3 bases; unmatched junction bases: 4. CDR1 and CDR2 from the germline V gene are LNHDA and SQIVND (reference sequence). The CDR3 covers 13 residues. The CDR3 nucleotides read TGTGCCAGTAGGATACAGGGGTACACTGAAGCTTTCTTT. Protein product: CASRIQGYTEAFF.

This clonotype was detected ten times or more. V and J are TRBV18 and TRBJ1-2; tentative D call: TRBD1 (5 bases). V lost 5 bases and J lost 3, with 10 bases in between. CDR3 size: 13 residues. Germline V gene lookup returns CDR1 KGHSH and CDR2 LQKENI. CDR3 sequence (DNA): TGTGCCAGCTCAGACGGGACCGACTATGGCTACACCTTC. Amino acids: CASSDGTDYGYTF.

This clonotype was detected ten times or more. This CDR3 is CASSVFGGQPQHF. The CDR3, as DNA: TGCGCCAGCAGCGTGTTCGGGGGGCAGCCCCAGCATTTT. The J gene is TRBJ1-5, the V gene TRBV5-1, with D perhaps matching TRBD1 (5 bases). Trimming took 4 bases from V and 7 from J, leaving 12 bases between them. Germline CDR1 reads SGHRS; CDR2 reads YFSETQ. This CDR3 has 13 amino acids.

This clonotype was counted many times. This chain joins TRBV6-5 and TRBJ1-1; 7 bases fit TRBD1. This CDR3 comprises 17 residues. Germline CDR1 MNHEY, CDR2 SVGAGI. The V and J ends lost 4 bases and 1 base, in that order; junction bases with no gene match: 12. DNA for the CDR3: TGTGCCAGCAGTTCGGGACAGATATTTCCTCCGAACACTGAAGCTTTCTTT. As protein: CASSSGQIFPPNTEAFF.

This clonotype was counted at least ten times. The chain employs TRBV20-1 and TRBJ2-7; TRBD2 might be the D (5 bases). The germline V and J ends were trimmed by 3 bases and 3 bases, with 15 bases remaining between them. The CDR3 is 14 amino acids. The germline V gene encodes CDR1 DFQATT and CDR2 SNEGSKA (reference sequence). The CDR3, as DNA: TGCAGTGCTAGTGGTAGCGACGTCGTCTACGAGCAGTACTTC. Its protein is CSASGSDVVYEQYF.

There are many counts of this clonotype. This chain uses TRBV5-1 with TRBJ2-7, with no clear D. Germline CDR1 is SGHRS and CDR2 is YFSETQ. V gave up 0 bases and J gave up 0 bases, with 10 bases separating them. The CDR3 totals 15 residues. The CDR3 bases are TGCGCCAGCAGCTTGGGTGGGTGGACCTCCTACGAGCAGTACTTC. Amino acids: CASSLGGWTSYEQYF.

This clonotype was seen many times. The chain has TRBV5-1 and TRBJ2-1; D possibly corresponds to TRBD2 (5 bases). This CDR3 spans 15 amino acids. CDR1 is SGHRS and CDR2 is YFSETQ in the germline V gene. Trimming shortened V by 0 bases and J by 7 bases, and 14 bases separated the two germline ends. The CDR3 here is CASSLVRAQTNEQFF. DNA for the CDR3: TGCGCCAGCAGCTTGGTGAGGGCTCAAACAAATGAGCAGTTCTTC. Full variable domain (missing parts from reference TRBV5-1 and TRBJ2-1): KAGVTQTPRYLIKTRGQQVTLSCSPISGHRSVSWYQQTPGQGLQFLFEYFSETQRNKGNFPGRFSGRQFSNSRSEMNVSTLELGDSALYLCASSLVRAQTNEQFFGPGTRLTVL.

This clonotype was counted many times. This chain links TRBV12-3 or TRBV12-4 with TRBJ1-6; maybe TRBD1 (6 bases). This CDR3 is 14 amino acids long. The V end was cut by 8 bases, the J end by 10 bases, with 18 bases between. The CDR3 region has the DNA TGTGCCAGCCGACAACAGGGAGAGAGGTCACCCCTCCACTTT. Amino acid sequence: CASRQQGERSPLHF.

This clonotype was found many times. This sequence joins TRBV24-1 and TRBJ2-1; D is ambiguous. V lost 1 base, J lost 10 bases, and 10 bases lay in between. Germline CDR1 KGHDR, CDR2 SFDVKD. CDR3 length: 13 amino acids. The CDR3 is CATSDFTQPEQFF. CDR3 bases: TGTGCCACCAGTGATTTCACCCAGCCCGAGCAGTTCTTC.